The sequence of this T cell receptor (beta chain) was determined in a study of blood T cells in healthy people across ages. Germline-derived CDR1 and CDR2 are SGDLS and YYNGEE. The junction had 8 bases not matched to a gene; V was cut back by 4 bases and J by 7 bases. This CDR3 contains 15 residues. Alongside a J-beta primer mix, a sample-barcoded 5' primer served in a second PCR lasting about 6 to 12 cycles. Each of the samples gave a minimum of 2.5 million paired-end reads that contained CDR3. MiXCR, run by TCRdb on the 5' RACE reads, gives a single entry per CDR3 protein. The table records 650,000 to 1,000,000 distinct CDR3 sequences, approximately 35% of them present only once.

The TCR was taken from a man younger than 35 in good health. The sequencing input was blood. This sequence joins TRBV9 and TRBJ2-2; 9 nucleotides line up with TRBD1. CDR3 nucleotide sequence: TGTGCCAGCAGCCCAAGGACAGGGGACGGCGGGGAGCTGTTTTTT. Translating gives CASSPRTGDGGELFF.